This is a list of T cell receptor beta chains from one sample in a study of T cells in Graves' hyperthyroidism and ophthalmopathy. TCRdb processed the multiplex PCR reads anew with MiXCR; each CDR3 protein has one entry. The table lists around 620,000 distinct CDR3 sequences, around 16% of them singletons. Sequencing was done on a sample of blood. The source of these receptors is a woman aged 30 to 39 with Graves' hyperthyroidism. CDR3s leave out the opening cysteine and the closing phenylalanine or tryptophan. The order of the fields is CDR3 length, J gene, V gene, D gene, CDR3 protein. D genes are given only for firm matches.

cdr3_length: 11
j_call: TRBJ2-1
v_call: TRBV5-1
d_call: .
cdr3_aa: ASSLLQRNEQF

cdr3_length: 14
j_call: TRBJ2-3
v_call: TRBV11-3
d_call: .
cdr3_aa: ASRPNLAVTGDTQY

cdr3_length: 11
j_call: TRBJ2-1
v_call: TRBV14
d_call: .
cdr3_aa: ASSQELDDEQF

cdr3_length: 12
j_call: TRBJ1-2
v_call: TRBV30
d_call: .
cdr3_aa: AWSGGGNSYGYT

cdr3_length: 13
j_call: TRBJ2-1
v_call: TRBV2
d_call: TRBD2
cdr3_aa: ASSENSGLGAEQF

cdr3_length: 11
j_call: TRBJ2-3
v_call: TRBV30
d_call: .
cdr3_aa: AWSGDPLGTQY

cdr3_length: 11
j_call: TRBJ1-1
v_call: TRBV7-2
d_call: .
cdr3_aa: ASSLRPDTEAF

cdr3_length: 11
j_call: TRBJ2-7
v_call: TRBV19
d_call: .
cdr3_aa: ASIDPIAREQY

cdr3_length: 12
j_call: TRBJ2-3
v_call: TRBV7-3
d_call: .
cdr3_aa: ASRGTDTADTQY

cdr3_length: 13
j_call: TRBJ2-6
v_call: TRBV2
d_call: .
cdr3_aa: ASSEGSRGANVLT

cdr3_length: 11
j_call: TRBJ2-1
v_call: TRBV6-2/TRBV6-3
d_call: .
cdr3_aa: ASSPWGYNEQF

cdr3_length: 14
j_call: TRBJ1-1
v_call: TRBV15
d_call: .
cdr3_aa: ATSRELTAMNTEAF

cdr3_length: 12
j_call: TRBJ2-7
v_call: TRBV7-3
d_call: .
cdr3_aa: ASSITGQSYEQY

cdr3_length: 14
j_call: TRBJ1-5
v_call: TRBV20-1
d_call: TRBD1
cdr3_aa: SARSWDRGSNQPQH

cdr3_length: 13
j_call: TRBJ2-1
v_call: TRBV7-9
d_call: .
cdr3_aa: ASSLDGLRYNEQF

cdr3_length: 13
j_call: TRBJ1-1
v_call: TRBV20-1
d_call: .
cdr3_aa: SARPLQGGRPEAF

cdr3_length: 11
j_call: TRBJ1-2
v_call: TRBV2
d_call: .
cdr3_aa: ASSDWASDGYT

cdr3_length: 12
j_call: TRBJ2-2
v_call: TRBV2
d_call: .
cdr3_aa: ASSELAVTGELF

cdr3_length: 14
j_call: TRBJ1-2
v_call: TRBV5-1
d_call: .
cdr3_aa: ASSPYRQSSNYGYT

cdr3_length: 13
j_call: TRBJ2-7
v_call: TRBV28
d_call: TRBD2
cdr3_aa: ASSPRLAVSYEQY

cdr3_length: 13
j_call: TRBJ2-1
v_call: TRBV20-1
d_call: .
cdr3_aa: SARDAQTPYNEQF

cdr3_length: 14
j_call: TRBJ1-6
v_call: TRBV7-2
d_call: .
cdr3_aa: ASSLRGGNYNSPLH

cdr3_length: 15
j_call: TRBJ2-1
v_call: TRBV28
d_call: TRBD1
cdr3_aa: ASSIDTGTGTHNEQF

cdr3_length: 13
j_call: TRBJ1-1
v_call: TRBV19
d_call: .
cdr3_aa: ASSMLPAMNTEAF

cdr3_length: 12
j_call: TRBJ1-2
v_call: TRBV28
d_call: .
cdr3_aa: ASSLAGGGGGYT

cdr3_length: 12
j_call: TRBJ2-3
v_call: TRBV7-2
d_call: TRBD2
cdr3_aa: ASSRTSGTDTQY

cdr3_length: 13
j_call: TRBJ2-2
v_call: TRBV6-1
d_call: TRBD2
cdr3_aa: ASRPSGSRAGELF

cdr3_length: 10
j_call: TRBJ2-5
v_call: TRBV5-1
d_call: .
cdr3_aa: ASSFEQETQY

cdr3_length: 13
j_call: TRBJ2-7
v_call: TRBV20-1
d_call: TRBD2
cdr3_aa: SAEALAGQSYEQY

cdr3_length: 12
j_call: TRBJ2-2
v_call: TRBV4-3
d_call: .
cdr3_aa: ASKEQANTGELF

cdr3_length: 12
j_call: TRBJ2-2
v_call: TRBV5-1
d_call: .
cdr3_aa: ASSWGPAGGELF

cdr3_length: 18
j_call: TRBJ2-1
v_call: TRBV2
d_call: TRBD2
cdr3_aa: ASSFSRGATSGTAYNEQF

cdr3_length: 13
j_call: TRBJ2-7
v_call: TRBV5-8
d_call: .
cdr3_aa: ASSLSPVIAYEQY

cdr3_length: 17
j_call: TRBJ1-6
v_call: TRBV4-1
d_call: TRBD1
cdr3_aa: ASSQEPGQTSSYNSPLH

cdr3_length: 11
j_call: TRBJ2-1
v_call: TRBV30
d_call: TRBD2
cdr3_aa: AWSGLAGGEQF

cdr3_length: 12
j_call: TRBJ2-3
v_call: TRBV12-5
d_call: TRBD1
cdr3_aa: ASGRTGARDTQY

cdr3_length: 13
j_call: TRBJ2-1
v_call: TRBV2
d_call: TRBD2
cdr3_aa: ASSGLTSGRADEF

cdr3_length: 10
j_call: TRBJ2-7
v_call: TRBV10-3
d_call: .
cdr3_aa: AISDEEYEQY

cdr3_length: 15
j_call: TRBJ2-3
v_call: TRBV2
d_call: TRBD2
cdr3_aa: AAQGLAGGRATDTQY

cdr3_length: 10
j_call: TRBJ2-7
v_call: TRBV5-1
d_call: .
cdr3_aa: ASSAQDYEQY